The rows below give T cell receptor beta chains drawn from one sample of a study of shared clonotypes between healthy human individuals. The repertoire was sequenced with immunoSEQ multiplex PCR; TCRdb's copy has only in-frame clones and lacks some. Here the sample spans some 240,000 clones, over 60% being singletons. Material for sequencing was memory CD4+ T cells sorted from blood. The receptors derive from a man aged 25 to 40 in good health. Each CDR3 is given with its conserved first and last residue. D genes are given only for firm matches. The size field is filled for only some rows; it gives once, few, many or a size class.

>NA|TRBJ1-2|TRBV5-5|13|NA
CASSLDEVLGYTF
TGTGCCAGCAGCTTGGACGAGGTTTTAGGCTACACCTTC
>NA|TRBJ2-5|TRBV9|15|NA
CASSVASGVGETQYF
TGTGCCAGCAGCGTAGCTTCCGGGGTAGGCGAGACCCAGTACTTC
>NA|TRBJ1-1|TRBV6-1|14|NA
CASSEGWGGLEAFF
TGTGCCAGCAGTGAAGGATGGGGGGGGCTAGAAGCTTTCTTT
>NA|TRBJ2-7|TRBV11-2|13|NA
CASSLLTGGEQYF
TGTGCCAGCAGCTTGCTGACAGGCGGCGAGCAGTACTTC
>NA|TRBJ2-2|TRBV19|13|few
CASSSQGPGELFF
TGTGCCAGTAGTTCACAGGGACCCGGGGAGCTGTTTTTT
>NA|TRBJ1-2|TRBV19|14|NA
CASSKGVRDYGYTF
TGTGCCAGTAGTAAGGGAGTCCGGGACTATGGCTACACCTTC
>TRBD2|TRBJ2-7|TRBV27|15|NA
CASSFPTSGRGEQYF
TGTGCCAGCAGTTTCCCGACTAGCGGGAGGGGAGAGCAGTACTTC
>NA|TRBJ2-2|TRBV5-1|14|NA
CASSLMRNTGELFF
TGCGCCAGCAGCTTGATGCGGAACACCGGGGAGCTGTTTTTT
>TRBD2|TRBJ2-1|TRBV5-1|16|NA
CASSLEGLADYNEQFF
TGCGCCAGCAGCTTGGAAGGACTAGCGGACTACAATGAGCAGTTCTTC
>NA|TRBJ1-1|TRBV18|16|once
CASSPQGGRLNTEAFF
TGTGCCAGCTCACCTCAAGGCGGCAGATTAAACACTGAAGCTTTCTTT
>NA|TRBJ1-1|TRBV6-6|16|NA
CASSYPPRHLNTEAFF
TGTGCCAGCAGTTACCCTCCCAGACATCTGAACACTGAAGCTTTCTTT
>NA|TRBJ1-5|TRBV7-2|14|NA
CASSSGADNQPQHF
TGTGCCAGCAGCTCGGGCGCAGATAATCAGCCCCAGCATTTT
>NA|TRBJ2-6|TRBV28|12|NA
CASKTGANVLTF
TGTGCCAGCAAAACTGGGGCCAACGTCCTGACTTTC
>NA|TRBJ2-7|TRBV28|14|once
CASSSYGATYEQYF
TGTGCCAGCAGCTCATACGGGGCGACCTACGAGCAGTACTTC
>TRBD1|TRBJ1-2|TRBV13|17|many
CASSSNPRTGNTYGYTF
TGTGCCAGCAGTTCTAACCCTAGGACAGGAAACACCTATGGCTACACCTTC